This entry lists 20 T cell receptor beta chains sequenced from one sample in a study of cytotoxic CD8 clonotypes in ibrutinib-treated CLL. TCRdb's table, derived via immunoSEQ multiplex PCR, lists solely in-frame clones and lacks some. The sample lists just over 200,000 clones, roughly three quarters occurring once. The material was PBMCs, obtained after 12 months of ibrutinib treatment. The source of these receptors is a human donor with chronic lymphocytic leukemia.

The chain carries TRBV25-1 and TRBJ2-1; 7 bases line up with TRBD2. Germline-derived CDR1 and CDR2 are MGHDK and SYGVNS. V dropped 1 base and J dropped 7; count of bases not matched to a gene: 10. The CDR3 is 16 residues long. In nucleotides, the CDR3 is TGTGCCAGCAGTGAATTGGGGTTGCTAGCGGATAATGAGCAGTTCTTC. It specifies CASSELGLLADNEQFF.

This clone was observed once. J is TRBJ2-5 and V is TRBV29-1, with D perhaps given as TRBD1 or TRBD2 (5 bases each). Trimming removed 6 bases from V and 9 bases from J, with 20 bases in between. The CDR3 length is 13 residues. Looked up from germline, CDR1 is SQVTM and CDR2 is ANQGSEA. The CDR3 nucleotides read TGCAGCGTCCTCACGACCCAGCCGGGACCCCAGTACTTC. This codes for CSVLTTQPGPQYF.

The rearrangement links TRBV6-1 to TRBJ2-1; TRBD1 aligns across 12 bases. CDR1 and CDR2 (germline): MNHNS, SASEGT. The CDR3 spans 15 residues. The trim removed 7 bases at V and 6 bases at J, leaving 7 bases unmatched. The CDR3 is CASIPGQGARNEQFF. The CDR3 DNA is TGTGCCAGCATCCCGGGACAGGGGGCGCGCAATGAGCAGTTCTTC.

The chain joins TRBV27 to TRBJ2-7; no reliable D call. Germline V gene data show CDR1 as MNHEY and CDR2 as SMNVEV (reference sequence). The CDR3 loop spans 16 amino acids. V was shortened by 0 bases and J by 0 bases, with 12 bases between the two germline ends. As DNA, the CDR3 is TGTGCCAGCAGTTTATCCCCATACCCAAGCTCCTACGAGCAGTACTTC. It specifies CASSLSPYPSSYEQYF.

This clone has only a few counts. This chain connects TRBV5-1 to TRBJ2-7, with D perhaps TRBD2 (6 bases). Germline CDR1 is SGHRS and CDR2 is YFSETQ. This CDR3 contains 14 residues. V was trimmed by 4 bases and J by 2 bases, leaving 13 bases between them. The CDR3 coding sequence is TGCGCCAGCAGCCCTTCGGGGGAGCCCTACGAGCAGTACTTC. Protein product: CASSPSGEPYEQYF.

The rearrangement joins TRBV18 to TRBJ1-5, with no clear D. Germline CDR1 is KGHSH and CDR2 is LQKENI. The CDR3 contains 15 residues. V lost 0 bases, J lost 1 base, and 7 bases lay in between. The CDR3 coding sequence is TGTGCCAGCTCACCACCGATACAGAGCAATCAGCCCCAGCATTTT. This codes for CASSPPIQSNQPQHF.

This clone was picked up a small number of times. The chain recombines TRBV7-9 with TRBJ1-4; 8 bases are a match to TRBD1. The germline CDR1 and CDR2 sequences are SEHNR and FQNEAQ (reference sequence). The CDR3 is 12 amino acids. The V gene end was trimmed by 5 bases and the J gene end by 13 bases; junction bases not matched to a gene: 6. This chain's CDR3 is CASSVNRGGLFF. CDR3 nucleotide sequence: TGTGCCAGCAGCGTTAACAGGGGGGGACTGTTTTTT.

V and J are TRBV7-2 and TRBJ2-7; 9 nucleotides line up with TRBD1. This CDR3 contains 15 residues. CDR1 and CDR2 from the germline V gene are SGHTA and FQGNSA. V dropped 3 bases and J dropped 4; count of bases not matched to a gene: 7. The CDR3 sequence is CASSLAGTGIYEQYF. For the CDR3, the DNA is TGTGCCAGCAGCTTGGCCGGGACAGGGATTTACGAGCAGTACTTC.

This rearrangement joins TRBV30 to TRBJ1-3; D is perhaps TRBD1 (5 bases). CDR1 is GTSNPN and CDR2 is SVGIG in the germline V gene (reference sequence). CDR3 length: 14 amino acids. Trimming took 3 bases from V and 4 from J, leaving 13 bases between them. The CDR3 region has the DNA TGTGCCTGGAGCCCGAATTGGGGCGGAAACACCATATATTTT. This encodes CAWSPNWGGNTIYF.

The V and J genes are TRBV11-1 and TRBJ2-1; weak D call: TRBD2 (6 bases). Trimming cost V 6 bases and J 0 bases, with 9 bases left between them. Germline V gene data show CDR1 as SGHAT and CDR2 as FQDESV (reference sequence). CDR3 length equals 14 residues. The CDR3 protein is CASRGGSSYNEQFF. The CDR3, as DNA: TGTGCCAGCAGGGGGGGAAGCTCCTACAATGAGCAGTTCTTC.

This clone was seen once. This rearrangement joins TRBV15 to TRBJ2-7; D is perhaps TRBD2 (6 bases). The CDR3 is made up of 17 amino acids. The germline V gene has CDR1 LNHNV and CDR2 YYDKDF (reference sequence). Trimming took off 3 bases at V and 4 bases at J, with 22 bases between the two ends. The CDR3 loop reads CATSSGQGFLGTYEQYF. The CDR3 DNA follows: TGTGCCACCAGCAGCGGCCAGGGCTTCCTCGGGACTTACGAGCAGTACTTC.

The V call is TRBV5-1, the J call TRBJ1-1; no clear D. Germline V gives CDR1 SGHRS, CDR2 YFSETQ. CDR3 length: 13 residues. Trimming removed 1 base at V and 0 bases at J, with 4 bases between. The CDR3 loop reads CASSLYMNTEAFF. CDR3 sequence (DNA): TGCGCCAGCAGCTTGTACATGAACACTGAAGCTTTCTTT.

The J gene is TRBJ2-1, the V gene TRBV5-4; TRBD2 agrees at 11 bases. CDR3 length: 15 residues. Looked up from germline, CDR1 is SGHNT and CDR2 is YYREEE (reference sequence). J lost 4 bases, V lost 4 bases, and 4 bases had no gene match. As DNA, the CDR3 is TGTGCCAGCAGCAGGACTAGCGGGCAGTACAATGAGCAGTTCTTC. Protein sequence: CASSRTSGQYNEQFF.

The count of this clone is one. This rearrangement joins TRBV7-2 to TRBJ1-6; D may be TRBD1 (6 bases). The CDR3 spans 15 residues. The germline V and J ends were trimmed by 1 base and 9 bases, with 13 bases remaining between them. CDR1 SGHTA and CDR2 FQGNSA come from the germline V gene. CDR3 in DNA: TGTGCCAGCAGCTTAGAGGTAGCAGGGGTTTCACCCCTCCACTTT. Translation gives CASSLEVAGVSPLHF.

The chain employs TRBV6-4 and TRBJ1-2; possibly TRBD1 for D (6 bases). Trimming stripped 8 bases from V and 3 bases from J, with 10 bases between. Germline assignment: CDR1 MRHNA and CDR2 SNTAGT. The CDR3 spans 12 residues. The CDR3 protein is CASRRGDYGYTF. In DNA form, the CDR3 reads TGTGCCAGCCGCAGGGGAGACTATGGCTACACCTTC.

The chain links TRBV2 to TRBJ1-6; D gene ambiguous. The CDR3 is 15 amino acids. V lost 2 bases and J 8 bases, leaving 13 bases between the germline ends. Germline-derived CDR1 and CDR2 are SNHLY and FYNNEI. Here the CDR3 reads CASSESVTGHSPLHF. DNA of the CDR3: TGTGCCAGCAGTGAATCGGTAACCGGGCATTCACCCCTCCACTTT.

This clone was recorded only once. The chain carries TRBV29-1 and TRBJ1-2, with D hard to call. The CDR3 contains 13 residues. CDR1 and CDR2 (germline): SQVTM, ANQGSEA. V was cut by 3 bases and J by 7 bases, with 15 bases left in between. The CDR3 loop reads CSVESVRNSGYTF. CDR3 nucleotides: TGCAGCGTTGAGTCCGTCCGGAATAGTGGCTACACCTTC.

The V gene is TRBV29-1, the J gene TRBJ2-1; 12 positions agree with TRBD2. The CDR3 has 14 amino acids. Trimming cost V 4 bases and J 7 bases; bases outside gene matches: 5. Germline V gene data show CDR1 as SQVTM and CDR2 as ANQGSEA. CDR3 nucleotides: TGCAGCGTTGCCCCGGGACTAGCGGGTAATGAGCAGTTCTTC. Amino acids: CSVAPGLAGNEQFF.

The rearrangement uses TRBV4-1 and TRBJ2-4; D possibly corresponds to TRBD1 (5 bases). This CDR3 contains 16 residues. CDR1 MGHRA and CDR2 YSYEKL come from the germline V gene. V dropped 4 bases and J dropped 3 bases, with 16 bases sitting between them. CDR3 protein: CASSRSLGAGKNIQYF. CDR3 bases: TGCGCCAGCAGCCGTTCGCTAGGGGCCGGCAAAAACATTCAGTACTTC.

The chain uses TRBV5-1 and TRBJ2-5, with a tentative D call TRBD2 (5 bases). This CDR3 spans 15 amino acids. Germline CDR1 reads SGHRS; CDR2 reads YFSETQ. The V gene lost 0 bases and the J gene lost 0 bases, with 9 bases spanning the gap. The CDR3 DNA is TGCGCCAGCAGCTTGGCCGGAGGATACCAAGAGACCCAGTACTTC. Residues: CASSLAGGYQETQYF.